This section outlines one T cell receptor beta chain sequence together with its context. What it recognizes is unknown. Sorted subsets were amplified in replicate PCRs using 200 to 250 ng DNA, 30,000 to 35,000 T cell genomes. The repertoire was sequenced with immunoSEQ multiplex PCR; TCRdb's copy has only in-frame clones and lacks some. The sample holds millions of clones, more than 85% seen once. This entry belongs to a study of shared clonotypes between healthy human individuals. On the study more broadly: A donor's plate count was three for CD4 naive and three for CD4 memory; CD8 naive had two and CD8 memory one. The study's findings and limits: Naive subsets generally had larger estimated richness than memory subsets.

CDR3 length: 15 residues. Looked up from germline, CDR1 is SGHVS and CDR2 is FQNEAQ. After removal of 1 base from V and 4 bases from J, the junction contained 5 bases not matched to a gene. CD45RO-negative, CCR7-positively selected cells formed the naive CD8 fraction, excluding terminally differentiated effector memory CD45RA+ cells. The TCR sequence derives from a man aged 18 to 29 in good health. Some clones in this sample may be carry-over from other donors' samples. Sequencing was performed on naive CD8+ T cells from PBMCs. V usage is TRBV7-8 and J usage is TRBJ2-3; 7 bases align to TRBD2. The CDR3 coding sequence is TGTGCCAGCAGCTTAGAGGCGGGAGCACCAGATACGCAGTATTTT. Translation gives CASSLEAGAPDTQYF.